This passage covers 29 T cell receptor beta chains from one sample sequenced in a study of T-cell memory formation after mild COVID-19. TCRdb re-analysed the 5' RACE reads in MiXCR, keeping a single row per CDR3 protein. The table has about 350,000 distinct CDR3 sequences, around 13% seen once; the top ten hold roughly 20%. The sample comprised PBMCs or a T cell subset sorted from them (not recorded which). These receptors were collected from a man between 18 and 29 years old who had mild COVID-19 (a few samples of this study predate the infection). Cell type and time point are not known.

There are a few counts of this clonotype. The chain links TRBV7-9 to TRBJ2-3; tentatively, D is TRBD1 (5 bases). Germline lookup yields CDR1 SEHNR and CDR2 FQNEAQ (reference sequence). Deletions cut 5 bases from V and 4 bases from J, with 13 bases between. The CDR3 has 14 amino acids. CDR3 residues: CASSRDQGSDTQYF. As DNA, the CDR3 is TGTGCCAGCAGCCGCGACCAGGGTTCAGATACGCAGTATTTT.

This clonotype has ten or more counts. The gene calls are TRBV5-1 and TRBJ2-3; 10 bases align to TRBD2. Germline-derived CDR1 and CDR2 are SGHRS and YFSETQ. CDR3 length: 16 amino acids. V shed 2 bases, J shed 0 bases, and the junction held 3 bases outside the gene matches. For the CDR3, the DNA is TGCGCCAGCAGCTTCCTAGCGGGGGTTAGCACAGATACGCAGTATTTT. Its translation: CASSFLAGVSTDTQYF.

This clonotype was seen a handful of times. The chain employs TRBV5-1 and TRBJ2-7; TRBD1 matches at 10 bases. The ends lost 4 bases at V and 4 bases at J; junction bases unmatched: 5. The CDR3 runs 14 residues. Germline CDR1 and CDR2: SGHRS and YFSETQ. The CDR3 region has the DNA TGCGCCAGCAGCCTTGGGGACAGGGGTTACGAGCAGTACTTC. This encodes CASSLGDRGYEQYF.

This chain connects TRBV7-3 to TRBJ2-3; TRBD1 aligns across 7 bases. This CDR3 is 17 amino acids long. The germline CDR1 and CDR2 sequences are SGHTA and FQGTGA. The V and J ends lost 5 bases and 0 bases, in that order; junction bases with no gene match: 11. CDR3: CASSLSTTGPSTDTQYF. In DNA, the CDR3 is TGTGCCAGCAGCCTATCTACGACAGGGCCTAGCACAGATACGCAGTATTTT.

This clonotype was seen only a few times. The V gene is TRBV7-8, the J gene TRBJ1-3; D remains ambiguous. Germline V gene sequence: CDR1 SGHVS, CDR2 FQNEAQ. CDR3 length: 15 amino acids. Trimming took off 0 bases at V and 5 bases at J, with 11 bases between the two ends. The CDR3 DNA follows: TGTGCCAGCAGCTTAGCGCTTGGGTTTAGAAACACCATATATTTT. It codes for CASSLALGFRNTIYF.

The chain employs TRBV28 and TRBJ2-1; D remains ambiguous. CDR1 is MDHEN and CDR2 is SYDVKM in the germline V gene. This CDR3 has 11 residues. V lost 4 bases and J 16 bases, leaving 14 bases between the germline ends. CDR3 coding DNA: TGTGCCAGCAGTTCCGAGCCTCCCCTTTTCTTC. As protein: CASSSEPPLFF.

The chain combines TRBV5-1 with TRBJ1-4; tentative D call: TRBD1 (5 bases). Trimming took off 5 bases at V and 4 bases at J, with 9 bases between the two ends. This CDR3 is 13 amino acids long. Germline CDR1 reads SGHRS; CDR2 reads YFSETQ. The CDR3 region has the DNA TGCGCCAGCAGAAGACAGATTAATGAAAAACTGTTTTTT. It codes for CASRRQINEKLFF.

The V call is TRBV6-6, the J call TRBJ2-7, with D possibly matching TRBD2 (6 bases). The CDR3 runs 14 residues. Trimming cost V 7 bases and J 2 bases, with 15 bases left between them. Germline CDR1 reads MNHNY; CDR2 reads SVGAGI (reference sequence). CDR3 nucleotides: TGTGCCAGCACCCACGGGGGTTTAGCCTACGAGCAGTACGTC. This codes for CASTHGGLAYEQYV.

At least ten counts were recorded for this clonotype. V usage is TRBV7-9 and J usage is TRBJ2-1, with TRBD2 as a possible D gene (6 bases). Trimming shortened V by 5 bases and J by 9 bases, and 8 bases separated the two germline ends. The CDR3 has 11 amino acids. Germline-derived CDR1 and CDR2 are SEHNR and FQNEAQ (reference sequence). Written as DNA, the CDR3 is TGTGCCAGCAGCGAGGGACTTGAGCAGTTCTTC. It translates to CASSEGLEQFF.

This clonotype was seen a handful of times. The chain has TRBV3-1 and TRBJ1-1; D is unresolved. The CDR3 length is 16 residues. Germline CDR1 LGHDT, CDR2 YNNKEL (reference sequence). With 4 bases removed from V and 4 bases from J, the gap between germline ends came to 19 bases. This chain's CDR3 is CASSPPLRARGTEAFF. CDR3 DNA: TGTGCCAGCAGCCCCCCCCTTCGGGCCCGGGGCACTGAAGCTTTCTTT.

The chain joins TRBV7-2 to TRBJ1-1, with 8 bases identical to TRBD1. The ends lost 0 bases at V and 8 bases at J; junction bases unmatched: 2. The CDR3 extends over 13 amino acids. The germline V gene has CDR1 SGHTA and CDR2 FQGNSA. The CDR3 sequence: CASSLARGREAFF. CDR3 nucleotide sequence: TGTGCCAGCAGCTTAGCCAGGGGGCGCGAAGCTTTCTTT.

This clonotype turned up a few times. The genes are TRBV10-2 and TRBJ2-1, with 10 bases matching TRBD1. Germline V gives CDR1 WSHSY, CDR2 SAAADI. J lost 10 bases, V lost 5 bases, and 11 bases had no gene match. The CDR3 extends over 15 amino acids. The CDR3 DNA sequence: TGCGCCAGCAGTCTCCCGAGACAGGGGGCGTGGGAGCAGTTCTTC. This translates into CASSLPRQGAWEQFF.

This clonotype was seen more than once but under ten times. The CDR3 sequence: CASKLYKDSLDGYTF. The CDR3 region has the DNA TGTGCCAGCAAACTATATAAGGACAGCTTGGATGGCTACACCTTC. The chain combines TRBV27 with TRBJ1-2; tentatively, D is TRBD1 (6 bases). Germline CDR1 MNHEY, CDR2 SMNVEV (reference sequence). The CDR3 contains 15 residues. Trimming left V 7 bases short and J 6 bases short, with 21 bases between.

The chain recombines TRBV18 with TRBJ2-7; tentative D call: TRBD1 (6 bases). V was trimmed by 4 bases and J by 5 bases, leaving 18 bases between them. The length of the CDR3 is 15 residues. Germline V gene lookup returns CDR1 KGHSH and CDR2 LQKENI. The CDR3 here is CASSLTSGELDEQYF. DNA for the CDR3: TGTGCCAGCTCACTTACTTCAGGGGAATTGGACGAGCAGTACTTC.

The rearrangement uses TRBV11-2 and TRBJ1-1, with unresolved D. The CDR3 spans 20 residues. V dropped 5 bases and J dropped 4 bases, with 32 bases sitting between them. Germline V gives CDR1 SGHAT, CDR2 FQNNGV. CDR3 protein: CASSRGFRDRPENEFTEAFF. The CDR3 DNA reads TGTGCCAGCAGCAGAGGATTCCGGGATCGTCCGGAAAATGAATTCACTGAAGCTTTCTTT.

This clonotype has only a few counts. The chain joins TRBV30 to TRBJ2-6; the D gene is possibly TRBD1 (6 bases). The germline gives CDR1 GTSNPN, CDR2 SVGIG (reference sequence). Trimming pared 1 base from V and 4 bases from J, leaving 17 bases between. The CDR3 runs to 17 residues. CDR3: CAWSEKGTLTGANVLTF. The CDR3 bases are TGTGCCTGGAGTGAGAAGGGGACACTTACGGGGGCCAACGTCCTGACTTTC.

The gene calls are TRBV7-2 and TRBJ1-5, with D uncertain. This CDR3 contains 13 residues. V lost 1 base and J lost 8, with 9 bases in between. CDR1 is SGHTA and CDR2 is FQGNSA in the germline V gene. The CDR3: CASSLVRREPQHF. CDR3 in DNA: TGTGCCAGCAGCTTAGTCAGGAGGGAGCCCCAGCATTTT.

The V call is TRBV7-2, the J call TRBJ1-2; D may be TRBD1 (6 bases). The V end was cut by 3 bases, the J end by 0 bases, with 14 bases between. Germline-derived CDR1 and CDR2 are SGHTA and FQGNSA. CDR3 length: 16 amino acids. This CDR3 reads CASSFGQNPPNYGYTF. CDR3 nucleotides: TGTGCCAGCAGCTTTGGACAGAACCCTCCTAACTATGGCTACACCTTC.

This clonotype came up a few times. This chain uses TRBV6-6 with TRBJ2-7; D perhaps matches TRBD1 (6 bases). The V end was cut by 2 bases, the J end by 5 bases, with 13 bases between. Germline V CDR1 and CDR2: MNHNY, SVGAGI (reference sequence). The CDR3 runs to 14 residues. CDR3 in amino acids: CASSYRTARNEQYF. The CDR3 DNA reads TGTGCCAGCAGTTACCGGACAGCTCGCAACGAGCAGTACTTC.

The V and J genes are TRBV20-1 and TRBJ2-1; D gene uncertain. This CDR3 region has 11 residues. Germline CDR1 is DFQATT and CDR2 is SNEGSKA (reference sequence). V dropped 3 bases and J dropped 8 bases, with 8 bases sitting between them. The CDR3 spells CSASPLHEQFF. CDR3 nucleotides: TGCAGTGCTAGTCCCCTACATGAGCAGTTCTTC.

This rearrangement joins TRBV6-5 to TRBJ2-5, with a weak D call TRBD2 (5 bases). Germline loops: CDR1 MNHEY, CDR2 SVGAGI. Trimming left V 7 bases short and J 9 bases short, with 18 bases between. This CDR3 region has 13 residues. CDR3 coding DNA: TGTGCCAGCATGTTCCAGCTGGATAGCGCCCAGTACTTC. Translation gives CASMFQLDSAQYF.

The V call is TRBV20-1, the J call TRBJ1-5; possible D gene TRBD1, 6 bases. Trimming left V 1 base short and J 5 bases short, with 12 bases between. This CDR3 spans 14 amino acids. Germline V lookup: CDR1 DFQATT, CDR2 SNEGSKA (reference sequence). The CDR3 spells CSARVQGEDQPQHF. CDR3 sequence (DNA): TGCAGTGCTAGAGTACAGGGCGAGGATCAGCCCCAGCATTTT.

There are a few counts of this clonotype. The rearrangement uses TRBV5-8 and TRBJ1-2; D is possibly TRBD1 (6 bases). This CDR3 spans 15 amino acids. Trimming removed 4 bases at V and 8 bases at J, with 21 bases between. The germline V gene encodes CDR1 SGHTS and CDR2 YDEGEE. CDR3 loop: CASSALDSLIYGYTF. Written as DNA, the CDR3 is TGTGCCAGCAGCGCCCTGGACAGCCTAATTTACGGCTACACCTTC.

This clonotype was seen a few times. The chain recombines TRBV11-3 with TRBJ2-7; D is ambiguous. Germline assignment: CDR1 SGHNT and CDR2 YENEEA. The CDR3 runs 11 residues. The V end was cut by 4 bases, the J end by 6 bases, with 7 bases between. Here the CDR3 reads CASSWVGEQYV. Written as DNA, the CDR3 is TGTGCCAGCAGCTGGGTCGGCGAGCAGTACGTC.

This clonotype came up a few times. The rearrangement links TRBV4-2 to TRBJ1-6, with no clear D. V shed 3 bases and J shed 10 bases, with 13 bases lying between them. The CDR3 covers 14 residues. CDR1 and CDR2 (germline): LGHNA, YNFKEQ. In nucleotides, the CDR3 is TGTGCCAGCAGCCAGACCCGCGGGCAGTCACCCCTCCACTTT. It translates to CASSQTRGQSPLHF.

For this clonotype: This may stem from a read error, because a much larger clone lies one nucleotide away. The gene calls are TRBV7-3 and TRBJ2-7; TRBD2 is a possible D gene (7 bases). This CDR3 has 15 residues. CDR1 and CDR2 from the germline V gene are SGHTA and FQGTGA. In nucleotides, the CDR3 is TGTGCCAGCAGCTTAAGGGGGGGCGTGGGATACGTGCAGTACGTC. It codes for CASSLRGGVGYVQYV.

The chain carries TRBV20-1 and TRBJ2-6; no definite D call. The V end lost 7 bases, the J end lost 3 bases, and 10 bases lay between the germline ends. The CDR3 length is 13 residues. From germline, CDR1 is DFQATT and CDR2 SNEGSKA (reference sequence). CDR3 coding DNA: TGCAGTGGGGCGGCAGGTGGGGCCAACGTCCTGACTTTC. Translating it yields CSGAAGGANVLTF.

J is TRBJ1-2 and V is TRBV18; no reliable D call. V was pared by 2 bases and J by 0 bases, with 7 bases between. There are 14 residues in the CDR3. In germline, CDR1 is KGHSH, CDR2 LQKENI. The DNA of the CDR3 is TGTGCCAGCTCACCAGGGAACGCTAACTATGGCTACACCTTC. Translating gives CASSPGNANYGYTF.

This clonotype has more than one count but fewer than ten. The V call is TRBV6-5, the J call TRBJ2-3; 10 bases align to TRBD2. CDR3 length equals 16 residues. J gave up 4 bases and V 6 bases, and 10 bases lay outside the gene matches. Germline V gene sequence: CDR1 MNHEY, CDR2 SVGAGI. DNA of the CDR3: TGTGCCAGCAGGCGAACTTTAGCGGGGGGTGCAGATACGCAGTATTTT. It translates to CASRRTLAGGADTQYF.